This T cell receptor (beta chain) is from a study of T cells in Graves' hyperthyroidism and ophthalmopathy. The TCR beta CDR3 regions underwent amplification using RNA transcripts as the source. A set of HTBI primers served as the primers for a first-round RT-PCR of the TCR CDR3. One entry per CDR3 protein results from TCRdb running MiXCR on the multiplex PCR reads. Among about 690,000 distinct CDR3 sequences listed, roughly 17% were seen once. Trimming cost V 2 bases and J 4 bases, with 15 bases left between them. This CDR3 comprises 15 residues. Germline loops: CDR1 MNHEY, CDR2 SMNVEV (reference sequence).

This TCR was sampled from a man aged 45 to 65 with Graves' hyperthyroidism. The sample was blood. The V gene is TRBV27, the J gene TRBJ2-7; D assignment may be TRBD1 or TRBD2 (6 bases each). The chain's CDR3 is CASSLIGQGRYEQYF. DNA for the CDR3: TGTGCCAGCAGTTTAATAGGTCAGGGGAGGTACGAGCAGTACTTC.